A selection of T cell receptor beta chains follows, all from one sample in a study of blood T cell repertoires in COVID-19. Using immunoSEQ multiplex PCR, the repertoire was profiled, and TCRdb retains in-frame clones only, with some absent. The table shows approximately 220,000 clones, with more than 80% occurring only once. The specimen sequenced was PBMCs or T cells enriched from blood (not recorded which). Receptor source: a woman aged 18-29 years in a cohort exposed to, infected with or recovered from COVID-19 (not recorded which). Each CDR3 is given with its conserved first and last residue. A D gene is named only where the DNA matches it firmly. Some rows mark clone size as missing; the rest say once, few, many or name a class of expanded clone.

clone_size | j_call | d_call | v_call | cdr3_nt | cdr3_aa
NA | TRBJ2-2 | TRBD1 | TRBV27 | TGTGCCAGCGCTACAGGGGGCGCCGGCGGTAGGAAGCTGTTTTTT | CASATGGAGGRKLFF
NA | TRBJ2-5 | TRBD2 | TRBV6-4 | TGTGCCAGCAGTTTCGGACTAGCGGGAGGGTCCGTAATTCCAGAGACCCAGTACTTC | CASSFGLAGGSVIPETQYF
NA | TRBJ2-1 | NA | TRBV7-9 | TGTGCCAGCAGCTCTGGGCATGAGTGGGGGCACTACAATGAGCAGTTCTTC | CASSSGHEWGHYNEQFF
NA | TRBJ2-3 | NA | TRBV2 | TGTGCCAGCAGTGAAGCGATCGAGGCTAGCACAGATACGCAGTATTTT | CASSEAIEASTDTQYF
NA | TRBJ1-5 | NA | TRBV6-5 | TGTGCCAGCAGTCGTACCCCCAAACAGGAGCCCCAGCATTTT | CASSRTPKQEPQHF
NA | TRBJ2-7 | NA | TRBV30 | TGTGCCTGGAGTGTATCGTCCGTTTACGAGCAGTACTTC | CAWSVSSVYEQYF
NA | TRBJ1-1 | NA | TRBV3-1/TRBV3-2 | TGTGCCAGCAGCCAAGGGCGTCTGAAGGGAGTGAACACTGAAGCTTTCTTT | CASSQGRLKGVNTEAFF
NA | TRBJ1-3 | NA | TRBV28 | TGTGCCAGCAAGAGCGTTGTGAACACCATATATTTT | CASKSVVNTIYF
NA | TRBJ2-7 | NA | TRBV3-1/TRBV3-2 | TGTGCCAGCAGCCAAGAACACTACGAGCAGTACTTC | CASSQEHYEQYF
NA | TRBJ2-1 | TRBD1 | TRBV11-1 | TGTGCCAGCAGCTTCTTTGGACAGGGGAACAATGAGCAGTTCTTC | CASSFFGQGNNEQFF
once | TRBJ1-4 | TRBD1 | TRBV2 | TGTGCCACCAGGGGACAGCGCGCAAATGAAAAACTGTTTTTT | CATRGQRANEKLFF
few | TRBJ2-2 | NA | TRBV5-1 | TGCGCCAGCAGCTTTAAAGGGGGTAACACCGGGGAGCTGTTTTTT | CASSFKGGNTGELFF
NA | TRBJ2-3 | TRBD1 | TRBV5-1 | TGCGCCAGCAGCTTGGCGGGACAGAACACAGATACGCAGTATTTT | CASSLAGQNTDTQYF
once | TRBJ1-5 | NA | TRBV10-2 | TGCGCCAGCAGTGAGTCGAAGTCAGGGGTGCGGCCCCAGCATTTT | CASSESKSGVRPQHF
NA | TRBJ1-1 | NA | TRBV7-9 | TGTGCCAGCAGCTTGGAGGGAAACACTGAAGCTTTCTTT | CASSLEGNTEAFF
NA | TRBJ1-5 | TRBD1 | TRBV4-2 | TGTGCCAGCAGCCACGGACAGGGGGCTAACTCGGCTCAGCCCCAGCATTTT | CASSHGQGANSAQPQHF
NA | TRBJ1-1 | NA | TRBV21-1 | TGTGCCAGCAGCCGGCCTCCCGGGCTCCCGGACAGGGGGAACACTGAAGCTTTCTTT | CASSRPPGLPDRGNTEAFF
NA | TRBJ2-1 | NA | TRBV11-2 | TGTGCCAGCAGCTTTGAGCGGGCACACAATGAGCAGTTCTTC | CASSFERAHNEQFF
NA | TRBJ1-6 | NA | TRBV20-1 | TGCAGTGCTAGTCCGGGGGAAGGTAATTCACCCCTCCACTTT | CSASPGEGNSPLHF
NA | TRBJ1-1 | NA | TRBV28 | TGTGCCAGCTATTTAACAGGTACTGAAGCTTTCTTT | CASYLTGTEAFF